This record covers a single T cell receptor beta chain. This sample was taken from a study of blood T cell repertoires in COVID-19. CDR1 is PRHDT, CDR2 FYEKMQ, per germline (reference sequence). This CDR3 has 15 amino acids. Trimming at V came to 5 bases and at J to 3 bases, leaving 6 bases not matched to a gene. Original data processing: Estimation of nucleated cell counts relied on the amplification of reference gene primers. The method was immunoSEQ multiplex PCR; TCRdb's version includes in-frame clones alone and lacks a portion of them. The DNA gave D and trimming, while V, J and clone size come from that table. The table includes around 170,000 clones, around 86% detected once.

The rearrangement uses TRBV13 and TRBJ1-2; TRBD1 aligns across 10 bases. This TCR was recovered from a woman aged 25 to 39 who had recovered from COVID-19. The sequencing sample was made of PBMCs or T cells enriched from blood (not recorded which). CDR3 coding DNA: TGTGCCAGCAGCGGTGACAGGGGGCGCGACTATGGCTACACCTTC. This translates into CASSGDRGRDYGYTF.